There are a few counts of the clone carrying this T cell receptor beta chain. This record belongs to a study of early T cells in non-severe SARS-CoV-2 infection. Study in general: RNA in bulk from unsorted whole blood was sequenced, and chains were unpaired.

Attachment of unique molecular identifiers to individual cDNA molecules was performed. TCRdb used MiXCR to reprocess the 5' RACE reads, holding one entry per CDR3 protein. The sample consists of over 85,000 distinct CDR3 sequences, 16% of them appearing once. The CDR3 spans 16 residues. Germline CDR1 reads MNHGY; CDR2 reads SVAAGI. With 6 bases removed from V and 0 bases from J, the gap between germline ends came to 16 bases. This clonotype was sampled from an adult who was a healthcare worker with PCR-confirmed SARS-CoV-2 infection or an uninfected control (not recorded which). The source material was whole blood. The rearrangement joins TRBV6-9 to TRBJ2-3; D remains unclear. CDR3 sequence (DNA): TGTGCCAGCAGGTTTGTAAGGGAATGGAGCACAGATACGCAGTATTTT. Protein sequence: CASRFVREWSTDTQYF.